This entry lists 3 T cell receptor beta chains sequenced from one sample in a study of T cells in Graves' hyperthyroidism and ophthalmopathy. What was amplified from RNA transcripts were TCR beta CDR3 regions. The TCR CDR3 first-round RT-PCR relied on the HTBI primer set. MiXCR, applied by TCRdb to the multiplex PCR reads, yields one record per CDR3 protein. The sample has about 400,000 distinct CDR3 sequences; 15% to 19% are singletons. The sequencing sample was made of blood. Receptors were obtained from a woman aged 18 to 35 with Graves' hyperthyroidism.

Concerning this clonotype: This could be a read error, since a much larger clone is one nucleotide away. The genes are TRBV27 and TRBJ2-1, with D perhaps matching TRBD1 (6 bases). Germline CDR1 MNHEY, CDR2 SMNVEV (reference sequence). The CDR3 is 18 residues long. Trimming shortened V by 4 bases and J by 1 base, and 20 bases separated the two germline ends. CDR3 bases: TGTGCCAGCAGTTCATGGTCCGGCCCGACAGGATCCTACAATGAGCAGTTCTTC. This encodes CASSSWSGPTGSYNEQFF.

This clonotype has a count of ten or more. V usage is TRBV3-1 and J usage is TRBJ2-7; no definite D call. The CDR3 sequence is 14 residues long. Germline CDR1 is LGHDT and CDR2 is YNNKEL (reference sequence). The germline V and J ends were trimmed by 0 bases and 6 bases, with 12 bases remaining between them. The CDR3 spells CASSQDWGGREQYF. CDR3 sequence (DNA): TGTGCCAGCAGCCAAGATTGGGGTGGTCGCGAGCAGTACTTC.

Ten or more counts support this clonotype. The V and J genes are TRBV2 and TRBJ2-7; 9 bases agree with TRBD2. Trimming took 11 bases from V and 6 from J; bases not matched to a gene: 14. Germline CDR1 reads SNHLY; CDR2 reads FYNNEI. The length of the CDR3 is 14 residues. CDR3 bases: TGTGCCGGACGTAGCGGGGGCTCCCTAAGCGAGCAGTACTTC. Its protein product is CAGRSGGSLSEQYF.